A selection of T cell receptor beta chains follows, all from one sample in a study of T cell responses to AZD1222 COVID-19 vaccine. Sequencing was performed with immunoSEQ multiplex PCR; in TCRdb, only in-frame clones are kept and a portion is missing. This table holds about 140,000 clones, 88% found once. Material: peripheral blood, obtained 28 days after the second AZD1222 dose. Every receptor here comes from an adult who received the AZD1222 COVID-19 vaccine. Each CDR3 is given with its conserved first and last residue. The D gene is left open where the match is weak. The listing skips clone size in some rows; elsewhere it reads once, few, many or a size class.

CDR3 DNA: TGTGCCAGCAGCGATTTGGGGTACACCGGGGAGCTGTTTTTT
CDR3 protein: CASSDLGYTGELFF
J gene: TRBJ2-2
D gene: NA
V gene: TRBV7-2
clone size: NA

CDR3 DNA: TGTGCCAGCAGCACCTACCTCAACTATGGCTACACCTTC
CDR3 protein: CASSTYLNYGYTF
J gene: TRBJ1-2
D gene: NA
V gene: TRBV7-2
clone size: NA

CDR3 DNA: TGTGCCAGTAGTGTGACAGCAACCAGCTCTGGAAACACCATATATTTT
CDR3 protein: CASSVTATSSGNTIYF
J gene: TRBJ1-3
D gene: NA
V gene: TRBV19
clone size: NA

CDR3 DNA: TGTGCCAGCAGCGCACAGGGGGGATACGAGGGGGGCGAAAAACTGTTTTTT
CDR3 protein: CASSAQGGYEGGEKLFF
J gene: TRBJ1-4
D gene: TRBD1
V gene: TRBV7-8
clone size: NA

CDR3 DNA: TGCGCCAGCAGCTTGGCCGGACAGGGTTTTGTGGATGAAGCTTTCTTT
CDR3 protein: CASSLAGQGFVDEAFF
J gene: TRBJ1-1
D gene: TRBD1
V gene: TRBV5-1
clone size: NA

CDR3 DNA: TGTGCCAGCACCCGGGCGGGGGGGACCTATGAGCAGTTCTTC
CDR3 protein: CASTRAGGTYEQFF
J gene: TRBJ2-1
D gene: TRBD2
V gene: TRBV6-5
clone size: NA

CDR3 DNA: TGTGCCAGCAGCCATGGGTTGGATCAGCCCCAGCATTTT
CDR3 protein: CASSHGLDQPQHF
J gene: TRBJ1-5
D gene: NA
V gene: TRBV9
clone size: once

CDR3 DNA: TGCGCCAGCAGCCTCAGAGGGGTAGCGGCCGACACAGATACGCAGTATTTT
CDR3 protein: CASSLRGVAADTDTQYF
J gene: TRBJ2-3
D gene: NA
V gene: TRBV4-3
clone size: NA

CDR3 DNA: TGCGCCAGCAGTGAGGAAGGGGCCAAAAACATTCAGTACTTC
CDR3 protein: CASSEEGAKNIQYF
J gene: TRBJ2-4
D gene: NA
V gene: TRBV10-1
clone size: NA

CDR3 DNA: TGCGCCAGCAGCTCCCCCACTCCGGGGAACCTCTACACCTTC
CDR3 protein: CASSSPTPGNLYTF
J gene: TRBJ1-2
D gene: NA
V gene: TRBV5-1
clone size: NA

CDR3 DNA: TGTGCCAGCAGCCCCACCCCGGGGAAAGATTCACCCCTCCACTTT
CDR3 protein: CASSPTPGKDSPLHF
J gene: TRBJ1-6
D gene: NA
V gene: TRBV6-5
clone size: NA

CDR3 DNA: TGTGCCAGCAGCGAACGGACAGGGGCCTATGGCTACACCTTC
CDR3 protein: CASSERTGAYGYTF
J gene: TRBJ1-2
D gene: TRBD1
V gene: TRBV7-3
clone size: NA

CDR3 DNA: TGTGCCAGCGGACGGACTAGCGGTATGTCCTCCTACAATGAGCAGTTCTTC
CDR3 protein: CASGRTSGMSSYNEQFF
J gene: TRBJ2-1
D gene: TRBD2
V gene: TRBV7-2
clone size: NA

CDR3 DNA: TGTGCCACCAGTGAGGCCGGGACAGGGGATCGTTCTGGCTACACCTTC
CDR3 protein: CATSEAGTGDRSGYTF
J gene: TRBJ1-2
D gene: TRBD1
V gene: TRBV24-1
clone size: NA

CDR3 DNA: TGTGCCAGCAGTTTATCTGGGTCGGGGGGCTACACCTTC
CDR3 protein: CASSLSGSGGYTF
J gene: TRBJ1-2
D gene: NA
V gene: TRBV28
clone size: NA

CDR3 DNA: TGTGCCAGCCGGGGGACACACAATGAGCAGTTCTTC
CDR3 protein: CASRGTHNEQFF
J gene: TRBJ2-1
D gene: NA
V gene: TRBV5-4
clone size: NA

CDR3 DNA: TGTGCCAGCAGTTATGGGACAGCCACCCCCCCTCACGAGCAGTACTTC
CDR3 protein: CASSYGTATPPHEQYF
J gene: TRBJ2-7
D gene: TRBD1
V gene: TRBV27
clone size: NA

CDR3 DNA: TGTGCCTGGAGTCAGGGATCACAGAATGAGCAGTTCTTC
CDR3 protein: CAWSQGSQNEQFF
J gene: TRBJ2-1
D gene: NA
V gene: TRBV30
clone size: NA

CDR3 DNA: TGTGCCAGCAGCAGGACAGACTACGAGCAGTACTTC
CDR3 protein: CASSRTDYEQYF
J gene: TRBJ2-7
D gene: NA
V gene: TRBV9
clone size: NA

CDR3 DNA: TGTGCCTGGAGTACTGGAAACACCATATATTTT
CDR3 protein: CAWSTGNTIYF
J gene: TRBJ1-3
D gene: NA
V gene: TRBV30
clone size: NA

CDR3 DNA: TGTGCCAGCAGTCGAGCAGGGGCGAACACTGAAGCTTTCTTT
CDR3 protein: CASSRAGANTEAFF
J gene: TRBJ1-1
D gene: NA
V gene: TRBV27
clone size: once

CDR3 DNA: TGTGCCAGCAGTTACACTGAAGCTTTCTTT
CDR3 protein: CASSYTEAFF
J gene: TRBJ1-1
D gene: NA
V gene: TRBV28
clone size: NA

CDR3 DNA: TGTGCCAGCAGCCCGAATTACTACACTGAAGCTTTCTTT
CDR3 protein: CASSPNYYTEAFF
J gene: TRBJ1-1
D gene: NA
V gene: TRBV14
clone size: NA

CDR3 DNA: TGTGCCAGCAGCGTCCGGGTTAGCACAGATACGCAGTATTTT
CDR3 protein: CASSVRVSTDTQYF
J gene: TRBJ2-3
D gene: NA
V gene: TRBV9
clone size: NA

CDR3 DNA: TGCGCCAGCAACCACAGGGTCAACACTGAAGCTTTCTTT
CDR3 protein: CASNHRVNTEAFF
J gene: TRBJ1-1
D gene: NA
V gene: TRBV10-2
clone size: NA

CDR3 DNA: TGCGCCAGCAGCTTGGAAGCGGGGTACCAAGAGACCCAGTACTTC
CDR3 protein: CASSLEAGYQETQYF
J gene: TRBJ2-5
D gene: TRBD2
V gene: TRBV5-1
clone size: NA

CDR3 DNA: TGTGCCAGCAGTTCAAACGCGGGTGTCTATGGCTACACCTTC
CDR3 protein: CASSSNAGVYGYTF
J gene: TRBJ1-2
D gene: NA
V gene: TRBV27
clone size: NA

CDR3 DNA: TGTGCCAGTAGTAACAGACAGCTACTCAATCAGCCCCAGCATTTT
CDR3 protein: CASSNRQLLNQPQHF
J gene: TRBJ1-5
D gene: NA
V gene: TRBV19
clone size: once

CDR3 DNA: TGCGCCAGCAGCTTGATGGGGAGGGGTCGGGAGACCCAGTACTTC
CDR3 protein: CASSLMGRGRETQYF
J gene: TRBJ2-5
D gene: TRBD2
V gene: TRBV5-1
clone size: NA

CDR3 DNA: TGTGCCAGCAGCGTATCTTTTCCCGGGGAGCTGTTTTTT
CDR3 protein: CASSVSFPGELFF
J gene: TRBJ2-2
D gene: NA
V gene: TRBV9
clone size: NA

CDR3 DNA: TGTGCCAGCAGTTTAAGTAGGGATGGCTACACCTTC
CDR3 protein: CASSLSRDGYTF
J gene: TRBJ1-2
D gene: NA
V gene: TRBV12-3/TRBV12-4
clone size: few